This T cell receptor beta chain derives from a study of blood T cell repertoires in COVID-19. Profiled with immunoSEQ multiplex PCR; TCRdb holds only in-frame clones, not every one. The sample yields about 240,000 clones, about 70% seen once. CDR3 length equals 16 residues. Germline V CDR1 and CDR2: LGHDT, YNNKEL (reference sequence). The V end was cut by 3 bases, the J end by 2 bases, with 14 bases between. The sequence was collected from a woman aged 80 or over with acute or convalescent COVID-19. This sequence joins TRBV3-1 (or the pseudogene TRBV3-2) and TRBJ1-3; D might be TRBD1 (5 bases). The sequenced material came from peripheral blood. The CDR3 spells CASSHYRGMAGNTIYF. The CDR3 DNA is TGTGCCAGCAGCCATTATAGGGGTATGGCTGGAAACACCATATATTTT.